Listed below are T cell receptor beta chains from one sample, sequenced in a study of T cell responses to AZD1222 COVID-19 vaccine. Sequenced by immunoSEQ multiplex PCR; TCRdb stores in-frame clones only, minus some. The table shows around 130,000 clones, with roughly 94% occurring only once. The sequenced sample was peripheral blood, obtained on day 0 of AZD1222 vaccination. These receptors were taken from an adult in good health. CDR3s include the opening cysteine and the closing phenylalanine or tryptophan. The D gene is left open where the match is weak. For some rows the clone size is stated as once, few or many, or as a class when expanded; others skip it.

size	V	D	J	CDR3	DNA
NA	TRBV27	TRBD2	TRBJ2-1	CASRVIAGPRGNEQFF	TGTGCCAGCAGAGTGATAGCGGGCCCACGTGGAAATGAGCAGTTCTTC
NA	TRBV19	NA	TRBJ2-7	CASSIDLDLIYEQYF	TGTGCCAGTAGTATTGACCTGGATCTCATATACGAGCAGTACTTC
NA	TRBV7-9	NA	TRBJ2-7	CASSPGWGRGTYEQYF	TGTGCCAGCAGCCCGGGCTGGGGCAGGGGAACCTACGAGCAGTACTTC
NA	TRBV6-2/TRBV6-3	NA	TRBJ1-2	CASSHPTDYGYTF	TGTGCCAGCAGTCACCCGACAGACTATGGCTACACCTTC
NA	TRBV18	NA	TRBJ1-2	CASSETGLYGYTF	TGTGCCAGCTCAGAAACAGGCCTCTATGGCTACACCTTC
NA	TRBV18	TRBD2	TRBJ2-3	CASSGTRGTDTQYF	TGTGCCAGCTCAGGGACTAGAGGTACAGATACGCAGTATTTT
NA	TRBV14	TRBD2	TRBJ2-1	CASSHLGASGSPYNEQFF	TGTGCCAGCAGCCATCTAGGCGCTAGCGGGAGTCCCTACAATGAGCAGTTCTTC
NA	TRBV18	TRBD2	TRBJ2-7	CASSPTWEGVHEQYF	TGTGCCAGCTCACCGACATGGGAGGGCGTCCACGAGCAGTACTTC
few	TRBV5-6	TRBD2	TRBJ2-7	CASSYYSGFSGQYF	TGTGCCAGCAGCTATTATAGCGGGTTTAGCGGGCAGTACTTC
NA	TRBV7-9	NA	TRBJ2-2	CASRPRPGGNTGELFF	TGTGCCAGCAGGCCCCGACCGGGCGGGAACACCGGGGAGCTGTTTTTT
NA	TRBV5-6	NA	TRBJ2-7	CASSLKGFTYEQYF	TGTGCCAGCAGCTTAAAAGGTTTTACCTACGAGCAGTACTTC
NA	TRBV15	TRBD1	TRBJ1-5	CATSRSGGNQPQHF	TGTGCCACCAGCAGATCAGGGGGAAATCAGCCCCAGCATTTT
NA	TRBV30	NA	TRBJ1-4	CAWGVGANEKLFF	TGTGCCTGGGGCGTGGGGGCTAATGAAAAACTGTTTTTT
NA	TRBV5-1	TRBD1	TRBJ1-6	CASSTGQGGSPLHF	TGCGCCAGCAGCACCGGACAGGGCGGATCACCCCTCCACTTT
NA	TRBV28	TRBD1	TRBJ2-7	CASSPGQKNEQYF	TGTGCCAGCAGCCCGGGACAGAAGAACGAGCAGTACTTC
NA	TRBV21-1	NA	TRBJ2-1	CASSKPDRGRYNEQFF	TGTGCCAGCAGCAAACCGGACAGGGGGAGGTACAATGAGCAGTTCTTC
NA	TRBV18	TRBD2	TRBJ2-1	CASSPGLAGGSSYNEQFF	TGTGCCAGCTCACCGGGGCTAGCGGGAGGGAGCTCCTACAATGAGCAGTTCTTC